The sequence of this TCR beta chain was determined in a study of blood T cell repertoires in COVID-19. Germline CDR1 reads LNHDA; CDR2 reads SQIVND (reference sequence). Trimming pared 3 bases from V and 2 bases from J, leaving 7 bases between. The CDR3 is 14 amino acids. Under the authors' procedure: Reference gene primer amplification gave nucleated cell count estimates. Here immunoSEQ multiplex PCR was the method, and the copy in TCRdb shows in-frame clones only, minus some. V and J calls and clone size are as listed in that table; D and trimming were resolved from the DNA. The table shows tens of thousands of clones, with roughly 80% occurring only once. Comments on this clone: The sample contains more than one DNA sequence encoding this CDR3.

The TCR was taken from a human donor in a cohort sampled during active COVID-19. Sequencing used peripheral blood. V gene TRBV19 combines with J gene TRBJ2-2; perhaps TRBD1 as D (5 bases). The CDR3 here is CASSIRGNTGELFF. The CDR3 DNA reads as TGTGCCAGTAGTATTAGGGGCAACACCGGGGAGCTGTTTTTT.